Listed below are T cell receptor beta chains from one sample, sequenced in a study of molecular identifiers for immune sequencing clone quantification. MiXCR, run by TCRdb on the PCR reads, gives a single entry per CDR3 protein. The sample consists of over 600,000 distinct CDR3 sequences, nearly 20% of them appearing once. Source material: naive CD8+ T cells from blood, with Jurkat cell RNA spiked in. All receptors come from a human donor in good health. Some libraries in this study had Jurkat cell RNA spiked in. Each CDR3 is given with its conserved first and last residue. A D gene is named only where the DNA matches it firmly. Expanded clones are given a class, and other clones once, few, many or no size at all.

v_gene,abundance,j_gene,d_gene,CDR3nt,CDR3aa
TRBV7-8,.,TRBJ2-7,.,TGTGCCAGCAGCACCCGGGTAGCCCCCTGCGAGCAGTACTTC,CASSTRVAPCEQYF
TRBV6-2/TRBV6-3,few,TRBJ2-7,TRBD1,TGTGCCAGCGTAGGACAGGGTCACTACGAGCAGTACTTC,CASVGQGHYEQYF
TRBV28,many,TRBJ1-1,.,TGTGCCAGCAGCGACGGCTATCTGAACACTGAAGCTTTCTTT,CASSDGYLNTEAFF
TRBV12-3/TRBV12-4,.,TRBJ1-6,.,TGTGCCAGCACCTCAACCGCGGGACTTTGGGGATCCTATAATTCACCCCTCCACTTT,CASTSTAGLWGSYNSPLHF
TRBV6-5,few,TRBJ1-1,.,TGTGCCAGCAGTTACTCGAGACAGTGGGTCACTGAAGCTTTCTTT,CASSYSRQWVTEAFF
TRBV6-2/TRBV6-3,many,TRBJ2-4,TRBD2,TGTGCCAGCAGTGCGCCGGGACTAGCGGGACCAAACATTCAGTACTTC,CASSAPGLAGPNIQYF
TRBV7-9,once,TRBJ2-1,.,TGTGCCAGCAGCCACTCGGTATCAGGTCTACTCTCCTACAATGAGCAGTTCTTC,CASSHSVSGLLSYNEQFF
TRBV6-2/TRBV6-3,.,TRBJ1-6,TRBD1,TGTGCCAGCAGGACCGGACAGGGGTATTCACCCCTCCACTTT,CASRTGQGYSPLHF
TRBV5-6,.,TRBJ1-2,TRBD1,TGTGCCAGCAGCTTTGAAGGGCTCGACAGGGGCCACTATGGCTACACCTTC,CASSFEGLDRGHYGYTF
TRBV7-9,many,TRBJ1-1,.,TGTGCCAGCAGCACCTCAATTGAAGGGCTGTCAAGAGAAGCTTTCTTT,CASSTSIEGLSREAFF
TRBV6-5,.,TRBJ1-4,TRBD1,TGTGCCAGCAGCAGGACAGGGTCAACTAATGAAAAACTGTTTTTT,CASSRTGSTNEKLFF
TRBV15,few,TRBJ2-1,TRBD2,TGTGCCACCAGCAGAGAGGGTATTAGCGGGGGAACCTCCTACAATGAGCAGTTCTTC,CATSREGISGGTSYNEQFF
TRBV5-1,few,TRBJ2-3,TRBD2,TGCGCCAGCAGCTCGGGACTAGCGGGGGGGGGGTACACAGATACGCAGTATTTT,CASSSGLAGGGYTDTQYF
TRBV6-2/TRBV6-3,many,TRBJ1-1,.,TGTGCCAGCAGTTGGGGGACGGGAAGGGACACTGAAGCTTTCTTT,CASSWGTGRDTEAFF
TRBV7-2,.,TRBJ1-1,.,TGTGCCAGCAGCTTAGTGGGGGGAGAGTGGGAGGCTTTCTTT,CASSLVGGEWEAFF
TRBV4-3,many,TRBJ1-2,.,TGCGCCAGCAGCCAAGATCCAGGACCTGCATCAAACTATGGCTACACCTTC,CASSQDPGPASNYGYTF
TRBV4-1,few,TRBJ1-6,TRBD1,TGCGCCAGCAGCCAAACCTTTGGGACAGGCATCTATAATTCACCCCTCCACTTT,CASSQTFGTGIYNSPLHF
TRBV24-1,.,TRBJ1-6,.,TGTGCCACCAGTGAACCGGGACCTTCCTATGATTCACCCCTCCACTTT,CATSEPGPSYDSPLHF
TRBV25-1,few,TRBJ1-1,.,TGTGCCAGCAGTGAAAAGGTAGGGTTAAACACTGAAGCTTTCTTT,CASSEKVGLNTEAFF
TRBV19,.,TRBJ2-2,.,TGTGCCAGTAGTATTTCCAAACCACCGAACACCGGGGAGCTGTTTTTT,CASSISKPPNTGELFF
TRBV6-2/TRBV6-3,.,TRBJ2-1,.,TGTGCCAGCAGTTATGCCCCGGACAGCTCGTACAATGAGCAGTTCTTC,CASSYAPDSSYNEQFF
TRBV19,many,TRBJ2-3,.,TGTGCCAGTAGTATCAAGCTAACAGATACGCAGTATTTT,CASSIKLTDTQYF
TRBV3-1,.,TRBJ1-2,.,TGTGCCAGCAGCCAAGGAAGGCCGCAGGGACTCTATGGCTACACCTTC,CASSQGRPQGLYGYTF
TRBV10-3,many,TRBJ2-3,TRBD2,TGTGCCATCAGTGGGCCTAGCGGGACCGCTAGCACAGATACGCAGTATTTT,CAISGPSGTASTDTQYF
TRBV4-3,.,TRBJ2-2,.,TGCGCCAGCAGCCAGGTCAGGGCCGGGGAGCTGTTTTTT,CASSQVRAGELFF
TRBV10-3,.,TRBJ1-4,.,TGTGCCATCAGTGAGGGAGTGGGGTTTGGAACTAATGAAAAACTGTTTTTT,CAISEGVGFGTNEKLFF
TRBV7-9,many,TRBJ2-5,.,TGTGCCAGCAGCAATCCTTGGGGAGAGACCCAGTACTTC,CASSNPWGETQYF
TRBV20-1,.,TRBJ2-7,.,TGCAGTGCTAGAGTGTTCGGCGAATACGAGCAGTACTTC,CSARVFGEYEQYF